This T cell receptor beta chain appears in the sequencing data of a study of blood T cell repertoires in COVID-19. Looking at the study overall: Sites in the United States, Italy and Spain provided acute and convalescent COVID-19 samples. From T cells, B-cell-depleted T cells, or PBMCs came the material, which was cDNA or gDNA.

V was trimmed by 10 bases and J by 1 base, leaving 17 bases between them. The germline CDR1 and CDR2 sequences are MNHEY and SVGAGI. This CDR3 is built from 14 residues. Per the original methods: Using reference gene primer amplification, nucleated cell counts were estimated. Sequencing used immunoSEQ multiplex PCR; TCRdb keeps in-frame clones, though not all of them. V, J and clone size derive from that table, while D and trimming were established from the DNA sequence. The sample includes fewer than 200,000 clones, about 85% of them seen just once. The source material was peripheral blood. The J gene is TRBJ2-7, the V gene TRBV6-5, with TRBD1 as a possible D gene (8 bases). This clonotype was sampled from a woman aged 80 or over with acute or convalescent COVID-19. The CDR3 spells CATQYRGGSYEQYF. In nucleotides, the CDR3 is TGTGCCACGCAGTACAGGGGGGGTTCCTACGAGCAGTACTTC.